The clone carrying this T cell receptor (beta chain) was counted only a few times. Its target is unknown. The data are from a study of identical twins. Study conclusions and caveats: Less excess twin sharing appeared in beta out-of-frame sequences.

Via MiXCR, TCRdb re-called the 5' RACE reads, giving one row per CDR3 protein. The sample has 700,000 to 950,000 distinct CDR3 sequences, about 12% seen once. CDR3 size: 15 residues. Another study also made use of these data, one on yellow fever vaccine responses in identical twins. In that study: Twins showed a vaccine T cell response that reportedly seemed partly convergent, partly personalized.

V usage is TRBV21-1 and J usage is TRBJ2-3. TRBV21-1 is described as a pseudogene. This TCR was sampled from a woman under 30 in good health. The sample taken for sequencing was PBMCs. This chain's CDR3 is CASSKDRRDTDTQYF. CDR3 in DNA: TGTGCCAGCAGCAAAGATCGCAGAGACACAGATACGCAGTATTTT.